Sequencing of this T cell receptor beta chain was carried out in a study of identical twins. Findings of the study overall: Abundant beta clonotypes from cord blood bore fewer insertions; memory repertoires lacked this pattern. Models came in too low on out-of-frame TCR alpha sharing in monozygotic twins.

On this clonotype: The antigen remains unidentified.

Losses at the gene ends were 5 bases for V and 5 bases for J; bases not matched to a gene: 21. Germline V CDR1 and CDR2: SGHTA, FQGNSA. This CDR3 is built from 21 residues. Each CDR3 protein gets one entry after TCRdb re-called the 5' RACE reads with MiXCR. The profile shows about 700,000 distinct CDR3 sequences, roughly 6% of them singletons. The sequenced sample consisted of naive T cells sorted from blood. The V gene is TRBV7-2, the J gene TRBJ2-3; 14 nucleotides agree with TRBD2. This receptor was identified in a young man in good health. The CDR3 reads CASSIHLGGLAGVEYKDTQYF. DNA of the CDR3: TGTGCCAGCAGCATACACCTCGGGGGACTAGCGGGAGTTGAGTATAAAGATACGCAGTATTTT. The entire variable domain, with the rest obtained from reference TRBV7-2 and TRBJ2-3, is as follows: GAGVSQSPSNKVTEKGKDVELRCDPISGHTALYWYRQSLGQGLEFLIYFQGNSAPDKSGLPSDRFSAERTGGSVSTLTIQRTQQEDSAVYLCASSIHLGGLAGVEYKDTQYFGPGTRLTVL.